Described below is a single T cell receptor beta chain sequence and its context. Additional DNA sequences in this sample encode the identical CDR3. The germline CDR1 and CDR2 sequences are MNHNS and SASEGT. The CDR3 is made up of 14 amino acids. V was pared by 4 bases and J by 2 bases, with 4 bases of the junction left unmatched. This specimen belongs to a study of shared clonotypes between healthy human individuals. Assay: immunoSEQ multiplex PCR; the TCRdb copy retains only in-frame clones and omits some. The data hold some 2,400,000 clones, with 95% observed a single time. J is TRBJ1-2 and V is TRBV6-1; the match to TRBD1 covers 7 bases. This TCR was recovered from a man younger than 35 in good health. Material: naive CD4+ T cells sorted from blood. The subset is: CD45RA+ positively selected. The CDR3 DNA is TGTGCCAGCAGTGGGAGACAGGGCAACTATGGCTACACCTTC. This encodes CASSGRQGNYGYTF.